The count of the clone carrying this TCR beta chain is one. The sample belongs to a study of blood T cell repertoires in COVID-19. Study background: The origin of the acute and convalescent COVID-19 samples was the United States, Italy and Spain. PBMCs, B-cell-depleted T cells, or T cells were the source of the cDNA or gDNA that made up the material.

As originally analysed: Amplification of reference gene primers provided the estimated nucleated cell counts. TCRdb's copy holds only in-frame clones and misses some; the assay was immunoSEQ multiplex PCR. That table is the source of V, J and clone size, and D and trimming were worked out from the DNA. The top ten clones hold just under 10% of a sample with 100,000 or so clones, 84% of them seen once. V was clipped by 7 bases and J by 3 bases, with 5 bases between them. Germline V gene lookup returns CDR1 DFQATT and CDR2 SNEGSKA (reference sequence). This CDR3 spans 10 amino acids. Material: peripheral blood. The V and J genes are TRBV20-1 and TRBJ2-3; D unresolved. This sequence originates from a man aged 40-49 years with active or convalescent COVID-19. The CDR3 DNA reads TGCAGTGTAGTGACAGATACGCAGTATTTT. Translation: CSVVTDTQYF.